The 29 T cell receptor beta chains reported below all come from one sample, sequenced in a study of HIV-infected patients and healthy controls. Follow-up blood was drawn about 14 weeks, roughly three months, after antiretroviral therapy began. The repertoire came from unfractionated whole blood and reflected all unsorted peripheral T cells. Reverse transcription used approximately 500 ng RNA and constant-region primers for alpha and beta. Alpha and beta chain libraries were made separately by chain-specific third strand synthesis with multiplexing indices. Each CDR3 protein gets one entry after TCRdb re-called the 5' RACE reads with MiXCR. Of about 8,000 distinct CDR3 sequences listed, less than 7.5% are singletons. The specimen was blood, collected during antiretroviral therapy. All receptors come from an adult with HIV infection.

This clonotype was found a few times. As an off-target read in a library built for alpha chains, this beta chain has a frequency of little significance. The chain uses TRBV5-4 and TRBJ2-5; 8 bases fit TRBD1. CDR1 is SGHNT, CDR2 YYREEE, per germline (reference sequence). The CDR3 loop spans 15 amino acids. Trimming took 3 bases from V and 5 from J; bases not matched to a gene: 9. This CDR3 reads CASSSTQGAGETQYF. CDR3 DNA: TGTGCCAGCAGCTCGACCCAGGGGGCAGGGGAGACCCAGTACTTC. The variable domain in full, with the rest retrieved from reference TRBV5-4 and TRBJ2-5, is ETGVTQSPTHLIKTRGQQVTLRCSSQSGHNTVSWYQQALGQGPQFIFQYYREEENGRGNFPPRFSGLQFPNYSSELNVNALELDDSALYLCASSSTQGAGETQYFGPGTRLLVL.

Many counts were recorded for this clonotype. As an off-target read in a library built for alpha chains, this beta chain has a frequency of little significance. V usage is TRBV11-2 and J usage is TRBJ1-1; D is undetermined. CDR3 length equals 13 residues. V was shortened by 0 bases and J by 5 bases, with 7 bases between the two germline ends. Germline V lookup: CDR1 SGHAT, CDR2 FQNNGV. CDR3 loop: CASSLDPGTEAFF. The CDR3 DNA reads as TGTGCCAGCAGCTTAGATCCAGGAACTGAAGCTTTCTTT.

This clonotype was observed many times. In a library made to pick up alpha chains, this beta chain is a stray read with a size that means little. V gene TRBV3-1 combines with J gene TRBJ2-5; no clear D gene. There are 15 residues in the CDR3. Per germline, CDR1 LGHDT and CDR2 YNNKEL (reference sequence). V shed 2 bases and J shed 5 bases, with 15 bases lying between them. The CDR3 sequence is CASSQSILDRETQYF. In nucleotides, the CDR3 is TGTGCCAGCAGCCAATCAATATTGGATAGGGAGACCCAGTACTTC.

In this sample, this clonotype turned up many times. Because the library targeted alpha chains, this beta chain is an off-target read whose size means little. V is TRBV20-1 and J is TRBJ2-3; a weak D match, TRBD2 (5 bases). Deletions cut 2 bases from V and 0 bases from J, with 12 bases between. Per germline, CDR1 DFQATT and CDR2 SNEGSKA (reference sequence). The CDR3 covers 15 residues. DNA for the CDR3: TGCAGTGCTAGAAGCGGCGCGGAAAGCACAGATACGCAGTATTTT. Its protein is CSARSGAESTDTQYF.

By sample fraction, this clonotype is medium-sized. Because this beta chain is a stray read in a library intended to capture alpha chains, its abundance should not be given much weight. The gene calls are TRBV20-1 and TRBJ2-7; no clear D gene. The germline CDR1 and CDR2 sequences are DFQATT and SNEGSKA (reference sequence). CDR3 size: 11 residues. V gave up 3 bases and J gave up 3 bases, with 6 bases separating them. The CDR3 region has the DNA TGCAGTGCTAGGGGTGACTACGAGCAGTACTTC. Residues: CSARGDYEQYF.

As for this clonotype: The library was designed around alpha chains, so this beta chain is a stray read whose abundance carries little weight. The rearrangement links TRBV7-9 to TRBJ2-1; TRBD1 is a possible D gene (6 bases). Germline lookup yields CDR1 SEHNR and CDR2 FQNEAQ (reference sequence). The CDR3 consists of 15 residues. Trimming took off 8 bases at V and 6 bases at J, with 20 bases between the two ends. The CDR3 region is CASPQDGQRSNEQFF. CDR3 nucleotides: TGTGCCAGCCCCCAAGATGGACAGCGAAGCAATGAGCAGTTCTTC.

This clonotype occurred a few times. This beta chain is an off-target read within a library intended for alpha chains, so its frequency means little. The CDR3 DNA follows: TGTGCCAGTAGTATGGGGGGCTCGATTGGCACTGAAGCTTTCTTT. It is translated as CASSMGGSIGTEAFF. This rearrangement joins TRBV19 to TRBJ1-1, with TRBD1 as a possible D gene (6 bases). This CDR3 has 15 residues. CDR1 and CDR2 from the germline V gene are LNHDA and SQIVND (reference sequence). V was shortened by 3 bases and J by 4 bases, with 15 bases between the two germline ends.

This clonotype is termed medium-sized (0.01 to 0.1%). This beta chain turned up in a library designed for alpha chains; as an off-target read, its abundance says little. The gene calls are TRBV5-4 and TRBJ2-3; 9 bases map to TRBD1. Germline CDR1 is SGHNT and CDR2 is YYREEE (reference sequence). This CDR3 has 15 residues. V lost 2 bases to trimming and J lost 1 base; unmatched junction nucleotides: 2. The CDR3 loop is CASSFRTGGTDTQYF. The CDR3 DNA is TGTGCCAGCAGCTTTAGGACAGGGGGCACAGATACGCAGTATTTT.

This clonotype counts as medium-sized (0.01 to 0.1%). For a library built for alpha chains, this beta chain is a stray read; little rests on its size. The V call is TRBV28, the J call TRBJ2-2; TRBD2 aligns across 7 bases. This CDR3 has 14 amino acids. CDR1 and CDR2 from the germline V gene are MDHEN and SYDVKM. J gave up 1 base and V 4 bases, and 0 bases lay outside the gene matches. Here the CDR3 reads CASSWEGNTGELFF. For the CDR3, the DNA is TGTGCCAGCAGTTGGGAGGGGAACACCGGGGAGCTGTTTTTT.

This clonotype was counted at least ten times. Since the library was made to target alpha chains, this beta chain is a stray read and its abundance is not meaningful. The genes are TRBV6-6 and TRBJ1-2; the match to TRBD1 covers 7 bases. CDR1 and CDR2 from the germline V gene are MNHNY and SVGAGI (reference sequence). V shed 8 bases and J 1 base; nucleotides not matched to a gene: 10. The CDR3 extends over 15 amino acids. CDR3 bases: TGTGCCAGCCGATCCCGGGACAGCGATAACTATGGCTACACCTTC. Protein product: CASRSRDSDNYGYTF.

The sample holds many counts of this clonotype. This beta chain is a stray read from a library made for alpha chains; its abundance is not meaningful. V gene TRBV6-1 combines with J gene TRBJ2-1, with 15 bases aligning to TRBD2. V gave up 4 bases and J gave up 6 bases; unmatched junction bases: 1. The CDR3 is 15 residues long. Germline V lookup: CDR1 MNHNS, CDR2 SASEGT. CDR3 protein: CASSGTSGGANEQFF. As DNA, the CDR3 is TGTGCCAGCAGTGGGACTAGCGGGGGGGCCAATGAGCAGTTCTTC.

This clonotype was detected ten times or more. This beta chain is an off-target read within a library intended for alpha chains, so its frequency means little. The chain carries TRBV5-4 and TRBJ2-7, with 10 bases identical to TRBD1. The V segment lost 4 bases and the J segment 4 bases; nucleotides outside the gene matches: 5. Per the germline V gene, CDR1 is SGHNT and CDR2 is YYREEE (reference sequence). The CDR3 is 14 amino acids. The CDR3 loop reads CASSRGQGRYEQYF. The CDR3 DNA is TGTGCCAGCAGCCGGGGACAGGGGCGGTACGAGCAGTACTTC.

By proportion, this clonotype is medium-sized (0.01 to 0.1%). For a library built for alpha chains, this beta chain is a stray read; little rests on its size. The chain has TRBV7-9 and TRBJ1-1; possibly TRBD1 for D (5 bases). Germline loops: CDR1 SEHNR, CDR2 FQNEAQ (reference sequence). This CDR3 contains 15 residues. V was cut by 2 bases and J by 2 bases, with 12 bases left in between. The CDR3 protein is CASSLIEGPNTEAFF. The CDR3 DNA reads as TGTGCCAGCAGCTTAATCGAGGGGCCTAACACTGAAGCTTTCTTT.

A word on this clonotype: A library made for alpha chains picked up this beta chain off target, so its size means little. The chain combines TRBV12-3 or TRBV12-4 with TRBJ2-3, with 11 nucleotides matching TRBD2. Unmatched junction bases numbered 10, after V lost 6 bases and J lost 2 bases. The CDR3 has 17 residues. The CDR3 sequence: CASSLLGTSGSTDTQYF. The CDR3 nucleotides read TGTGCCAGCAGCTTACTTGGGACTAGCGGATCCACAGATACGCAGTATTTT.

There are many counts of this clonotype. Since the library was made to target alpha chains, this beta chain is a stray read and its abundance is not meaningful. The V gene is TRBV10-3, the J gene TRBJ2-5, with TRBD2 matching 13 bases. Germline CDR1 ENHRY, CDR2 SYGVKD. After removal of 2 bases from V and 4 bases from J, the junction contained 13 bases not matched to a gene. CDR3 length: 19 amino acids. The CDR3 loop reads CAISETGTSGVIKRETQYF. The DNA for the CDR3 is TGTGCCATCAGTGAGACCGGGACTAGCGGGGTTATAAAAAGAGAGACCCAGTACTTC.

Many counts were recorded for this clonotype. Because this beta chain is a stray read in a library intended to capture alpha chains, its abundance should not be given much weight. The chain couples TRBV6-6 to TRBJ2-5, with D perhaps TRBD1 or TRBD2 (6 bases each). Germline lookup yields CDR1 MNHNY and CDR2 SVGAGI (reference sequence). Trimming stripped 10 bases from V and 0 bases from J, with 15 bases between. The CDR3 has 14 amino acids. DNA for the CDR3: TGTGCCACCGCTGGGGGGCAACACCAAGAGACCCAGTACTTC. The encoded protein is CATAGGQHQETQYF.

This clonotype was recorded many times. This beta chain was picked up by a library intended for alpha chains and is off target, so its count carries little meaning. The genes are TRBV28 and TRBJ1-2, with 7 bases lining up with TRBD1. Germline CDR1 MDHEN, CDR2 SYDVKM. The CDR3 consists of 16 residues. The V segment lost 6 bases and the J segment 4 bases; nucleotides outside the gene matches: 14. The DNA of the CDR3 is TGTGCCAGCAGACCGATCCGGACAGGTTCTACCTATGGCTACACCTTC. It specifies CASRPIRTGSTYGYTF.

This clonotype has a count of ten or more. This beta chain turned up in a library designed for alpha chains; as an off-target read, its abundance says little. This chain connects TRBV9 to TRBJ2-7, with D possibly TRBD1 on 5 matching bases. The CDR3 is made up of 15 amino acids. The V gene lost 3 bases and the J gene lost 5 bases, with 18 bases spanning the gap. Germline values: CDR1 SGDLS, CDR2 YYNGEE. For the CDR3, the DNA is TGTGCCAGCAGCGCAAATTCAGGGTTTGTAGACGAGCAGTACTTC. Translating gives CASSANSGFVDEQYF.

This clonotype was seen ten or more times. Little can be read into the size of this beta chain, an off-target read in a library designed for alpha chains. The V gene is TRBV4-1, the J gene TRBJ2-7; tentatively, D is TRBD1 or TRBD2 (7 bases each). The ends were cut back, 2 bases at V and 5 bases at J, with 13 bases in the middle. Germline V gene data show CDR1 as MGHRA and CDR2 as YSYEKL. The CDR3 has 14 residues. The CDR3 region is CASSQNRGGDEQYF. CDR3 DNA sequence: TGCGCCAGCAGCCAAAACAGGGGAGGGGACGAGCAGTACTTC.

This clonotype was recorded at least ten times. For a library built for alpha chains, this beta chain is a stray read; little rests on its size. The chain is built from TRBV5-1 and TRBJ2-3, with a possible D match to TRBD1 (6 bases). V lost 4 bases and J lost 2, with 11 bases in between. The CDR3 consists of 14 residues. The germline V gene encodes CDR1 SGHRS and CDR2 YFSETQ. CDR3 protein: CASSLGGATDTQYF. The DNA for the CDR3 is TGCGCCAGCAGCCTAGGGGGTGCCACAGATACGCAGTATTTT. Variable domain in full (rest from reference TRBV5-1 and TRBJ2-3): KAGVTQTPRYLIKTRGQQVTLSCSPISGHRSVSWYQQTPGQGLQFLFEYFSETQRNKGNFPGRFSGRQFSNSRSEMNVSTLELGDSALYLCASSLGGATDTQYFGPGTRLTVL.

This clonotype is categorized as medium-sized. The library was built for alpha chains, so this beta chain is an off-target read and its size means little. The chain joins TRBV4-1 to TRBJ2-1; D perhaps matches TRBD2 (6 bases). The ends were cut back, 3 bases at V and 10 bases at J, with 13 bases in the middle. Germline V gene sequence: CDR1 MGHRA, CDR2 YSYEKL. This CDR3 comprises 13 residues. The CDR3 DNA is TGCGCCAGCAGCCAGATCGGGCTAGCGGAGCAGTTCTTC. It yields the protein CASSQIGLAEQFF.

This clonotype was picked up a small number of times. This beta chain turned up in a library designed for alpha chains; as an off-target read, its abundance says little. The chain links TRBV3-1 to TRBJ2-1; D possibly corresponds to TRBD2 (6 bases). Germline CDR1 reads LGHDT; CDR2 reads YNNKEL (reference sequence). The CDR3 consists of 14 residues. Trimming removed 2 bases at V and 6 bases at J, with 11 bases between. Here the CDR3 DNA reads TGTGCCAGCAGCCAAAGGGGACTGTCCAATGAGCAGTTCTTC. As protein: CASSQRGLSNEQFF.

This clonotype was detected ten times or more. This beta chain was picked up by a library intended for alpha chains and is off target, so its count carries little meaning. The chain carries TRBV19 and TRBJ2-2, with TRBD1 as a possible D gene (6 bases). The CDR3 sequence is 16 residues long. V was cut by 5 bases and J by 0 bases, with 13 bases left in between. Per the germline V gene, CDR1 is LNHDA and CDR2 is SQIVND (reference sequence). CDR3 bases: TGTGCCAGTAGTCCGCTGGGGACAACGAACACCGGGGAGCTGTTTTTT. It translates to CASSPLGTTNTGELFF. Full variable domain (rest looked up from reference TRBV19 and TRBJ2-2): DGGITQSPKYLFRKEGQNVTLSCEQNLNHDAMYWYRQDPGQGLRLIYYSQIVNDFQKGDIAEGYSVSREKKESFPLTVTSAQKNPTAFYLCASSPLGTTNTGELFFGEGSRLTVL.

This clonotype was picked up many times. The library was built for alpha chains, so this beta chain is an off-target read and its size means little. This chain joins TRBV5-6 and TRBJ1-1; 7 bases agree with TRBD1. This CDR3 is 14 amino acids long. The J segment lost 4 bases and the V segment lost 4 bases, leaving 7 bases of the junction unmatched. Germline V gene sequence: CDR1 SGHDT, CDR2 YYEEEE. CDR3: CASSQGGAGTEAFF. CDR3 DNA: TGTGCCAGCAGCCAGGGGGGAGCAGGCACTGAAGCTTTCTTT. Complete variable domain (other parts from reference TRBV5-6 and TRBJ1-1): DAGVTQSPTHLIKTRGQQVTLRCSPKSGHDTVSWYQQALGQGPQFIFQYYEEEERQRGNFPDRFSGHQFPNYSSELNVNALLLGDSALYLCASSQGGAGTEAFFGQGTRLTVV.

This clonotype is categorized as medium-sized. Since the library was made to target alpha chains, this beta chain is a stray read and its abundance is not meaningful. The chain has TRBV9 and TRBJ2-3; D gene unclear. The V end lost 1 base, the J end lost 2 bases, and 11 bases lay between the germline ends. CDR1 and CDR2 from the germline V gene are SGDLS and YYNGEE. The CDR3 extends over 15 amino acids. This CDR3 is CASSVRPGPTDTQYF. The CDR3 nucleotides read TGTGCCAGCAGCGTACGGCCAGGTCCCACAGATACGCAGTATTTT.

This clonotype is termed medium-sized. The library was prepared for alpha chains; this beta chain is a stray read, so its frequency means little. The chain couples TRBV11-3 to TRBJ2-2, with 8 bases identical to TRBD2. The CDR3 loop spans 18 amino acids. Germline CDR1 SGHNT, CDR2 YENEEA. Germline trimming cut 3 bases from V and 0 bases from J; bases unmatched to any gene: 9. The CDR3 coding sequence is TGTGCCAGCAGCTTCTCCCCGGTAGCGGGGACGAACACCGGGGAGCTGTTTTTT. Amino acids: CASSFSPVAGTNTGELFF.

In this sample, this clonotype turned up a few times. Since it is a stray read in a library aimed at alpha chains, this beta chain has a size that is not meaningful. The genes are TRBV7-3 and TRBJ2-1; 7 positions match TRBD2. Unmatched junction bases numbered 1, after V lost 3 bases and J lost 5 bases. Germline CDR1 and CDR2: SGHTA and FQGTGA. The CDR3 is 13 residues long. The CDR3 loop is CASSFGGNNEQFF. Here the CDR3 DNA reads TGTGCCAGCAGCTTCGGGGGGAACAATGAGCAGTTCTTC. The entire variable domain, with the rest obtained from reference TRBV7-3 and TRBJ2-1, is as follows: GAGVSQTPSNKVTEKGKYVELRCDPISGHTALYWYRQSLGQGPEFLIYFQGTGAADDSGLPNDRFFAVRPEGSVSTLKIQRTERGDSAVYLCASSFGGNNEQFFGPGTRLTVL.

There are many counts of this clonotype. Within a library made for alpha chains, this beta chain is off target, and its count is uninformative. The rearrangement links TRBV3-1 to TRBJ2-5; D not certain. This CDR3 spans 13 amino acids. Germline V gene data show CDR1 as LGHDT and CDR2 as YNNKEL (reference sequence). The V end lost 4 bases, the J end lost 0 bases, and 6 bases lay between the germline ends. As DNA, the CDR3 is TGTGCCAGCAGCCGGTCATACCAAGAGACCCAGTACTTC. Translation: CASSRSYQETQYF.

This clonotype is judged medium-sized (0.01 to 0.1%). This beta chain came through as a stray read in a library set up for alpha chains, and its size says little. J is TRBJ2-1 and V is TRBV27; maybe TRBD2 (5 bases). This CDR3 region has 14 residues. Per the germline V gene, CDR1 is MNHEY and CDR2 is SMNVEV (reference sequence). Trimming removed 5 bases from V and 6 bases from J, with 14 bases in between. The CDR3 sequence is CASSGWRTGNEQFF. As DNA, the CDR3 is TGTGCCAGCAGTGGGTGGAGGACGGGCAATGAGCAGTTCTTC.